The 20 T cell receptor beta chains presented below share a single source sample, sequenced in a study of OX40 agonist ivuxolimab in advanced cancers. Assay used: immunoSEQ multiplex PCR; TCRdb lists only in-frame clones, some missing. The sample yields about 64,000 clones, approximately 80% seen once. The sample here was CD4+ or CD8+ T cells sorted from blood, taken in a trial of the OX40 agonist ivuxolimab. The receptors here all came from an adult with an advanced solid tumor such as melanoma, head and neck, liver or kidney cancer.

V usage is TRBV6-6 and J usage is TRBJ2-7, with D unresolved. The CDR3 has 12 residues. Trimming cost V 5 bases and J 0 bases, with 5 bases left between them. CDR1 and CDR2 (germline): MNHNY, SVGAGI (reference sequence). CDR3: CASSRISYEQYF. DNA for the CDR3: TGTGCCAGCAGTCGGATCTCCTACGAGCAGTACTTC.

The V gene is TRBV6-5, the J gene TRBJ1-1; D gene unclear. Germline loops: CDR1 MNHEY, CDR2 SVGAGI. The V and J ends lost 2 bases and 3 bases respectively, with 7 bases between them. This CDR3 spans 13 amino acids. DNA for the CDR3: TGTGCCAGCAGTTACCCCGGATACACTGAAGCTTTCTTT. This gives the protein CASSYPGYTEAFF.

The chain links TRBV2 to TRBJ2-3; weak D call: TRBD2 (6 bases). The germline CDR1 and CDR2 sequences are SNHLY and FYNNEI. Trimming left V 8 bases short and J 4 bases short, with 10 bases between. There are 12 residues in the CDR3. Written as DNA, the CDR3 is TGTGCCAGCTTGGGGGGTTCAGATACGCAGTATTTT. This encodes CASLGGSDTQYF.

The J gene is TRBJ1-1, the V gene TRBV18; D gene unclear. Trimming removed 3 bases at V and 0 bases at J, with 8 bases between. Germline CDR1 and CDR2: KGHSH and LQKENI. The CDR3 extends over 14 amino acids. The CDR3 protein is CASSPVQLNTEAFF. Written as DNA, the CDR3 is TGTGCCAGCTCACCGGTACAGTTGAACACTGAAGCTTTCTTT.

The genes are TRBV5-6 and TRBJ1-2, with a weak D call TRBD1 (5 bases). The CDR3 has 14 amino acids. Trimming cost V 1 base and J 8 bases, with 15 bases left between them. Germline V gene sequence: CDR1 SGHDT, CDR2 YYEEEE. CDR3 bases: TGTGCCAGCAGCTTGTCGTTCAGGGATGGGGGCTACACCTTC. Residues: CASSLSFRDGGYTF.

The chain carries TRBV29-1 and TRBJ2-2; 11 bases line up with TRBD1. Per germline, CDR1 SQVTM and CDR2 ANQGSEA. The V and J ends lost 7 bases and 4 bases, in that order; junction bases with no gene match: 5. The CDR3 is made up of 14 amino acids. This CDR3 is CSGSGTGGTGELFF. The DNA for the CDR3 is TGCAGCGGCTCCGGGACAGGGGGCACCGGGGAGCTGTTTTTT.

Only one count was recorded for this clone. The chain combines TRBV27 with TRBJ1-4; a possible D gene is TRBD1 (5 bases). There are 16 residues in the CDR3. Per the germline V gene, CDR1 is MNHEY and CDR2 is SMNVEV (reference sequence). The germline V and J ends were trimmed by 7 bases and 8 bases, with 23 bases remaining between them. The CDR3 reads CASTPTPRQSREKLFF. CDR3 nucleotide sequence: TGTGCCAGCACCCCAACCCCGCGACAGTCAAGAGAAAAACTGTTTTTT.

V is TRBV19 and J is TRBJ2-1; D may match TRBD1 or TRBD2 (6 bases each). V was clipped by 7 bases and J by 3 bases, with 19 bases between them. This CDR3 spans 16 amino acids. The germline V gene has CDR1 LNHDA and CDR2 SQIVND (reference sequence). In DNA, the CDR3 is TGTGCCAGTACCAGACTCGGGGGCTCCAACTACAATGAGCAGTTCTTC. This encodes CASTRLGGSNYNEQFF. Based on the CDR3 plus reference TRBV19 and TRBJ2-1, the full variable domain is DGGITQSPKYLFRKEGQNVTLSCEQNLNHDAMYWYRQDPGQGLRLIYYSQIVNDFQKGDIAEGYSVSREKKESFPLTVTSAQKNPTAFYLCASTRLGGSNYNEQFFGPGTRLTVL.

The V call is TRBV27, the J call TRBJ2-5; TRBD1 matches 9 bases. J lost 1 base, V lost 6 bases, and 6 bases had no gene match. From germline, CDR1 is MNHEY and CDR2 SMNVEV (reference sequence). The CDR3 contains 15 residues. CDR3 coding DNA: TGTGCCAGCAGAGCCGGGACAGGGTCCCAAGAGACCCAGTACTTC. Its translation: CASRAGTGSQETQYF.

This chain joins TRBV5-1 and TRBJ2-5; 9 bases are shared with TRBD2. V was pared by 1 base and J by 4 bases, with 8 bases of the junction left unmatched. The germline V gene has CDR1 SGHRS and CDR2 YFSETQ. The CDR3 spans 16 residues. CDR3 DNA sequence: TGCGCCAGCAGCTTGATAGGCGGGGGGGCAGGAGAGACCCAGTACTTC. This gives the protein CASSLIGGGAGETQYF.

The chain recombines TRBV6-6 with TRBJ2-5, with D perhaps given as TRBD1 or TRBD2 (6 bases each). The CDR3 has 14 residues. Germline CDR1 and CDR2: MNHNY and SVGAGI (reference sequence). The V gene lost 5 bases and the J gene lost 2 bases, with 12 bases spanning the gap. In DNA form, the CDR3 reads TGTGCCAGCAGTACTGAGGGGGGACAAGAGACCCAGTACTTC. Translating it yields CASSTEGGQETQYF.

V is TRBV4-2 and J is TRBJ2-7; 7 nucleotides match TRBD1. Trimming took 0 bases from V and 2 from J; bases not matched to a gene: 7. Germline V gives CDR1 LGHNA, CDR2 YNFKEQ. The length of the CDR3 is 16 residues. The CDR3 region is CASSQEPVDRPYEQYF. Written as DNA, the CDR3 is TGTGCCAGCAGCCAAGAGCCAGTGGACAGGCCCTACGAGCAGTACTTC.

The CDR3 region has the DNA TGTGCCACCTTCAGCACAGATACGCAGTATTTT. This codes for CATFSTDTQYF. The genes are TRBV13 and TRBJ2-3; D gene unclear. CDR3 length: 11 amino acids. CDR1 is PRHDT, CDR2 FYEKMQ, per germline (reference sequence). Trimming stripped 10 bases from V and 0 bases from J, with 5 bases between.

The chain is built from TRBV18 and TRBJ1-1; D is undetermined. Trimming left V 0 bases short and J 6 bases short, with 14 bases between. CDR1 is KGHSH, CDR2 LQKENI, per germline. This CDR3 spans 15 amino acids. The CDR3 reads CASSPPGGQISEAFF. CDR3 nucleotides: TGTGCCAGCTCACCACCTGGTGGGCAGATCTCTGAAGCTTTCTTT. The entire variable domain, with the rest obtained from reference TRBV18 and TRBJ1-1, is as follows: NAGVMQNPRHLVRRRGQEARLRCSPMKGHSHVYWYRQLPEEGLKFMVYLQKENIIDESGMPKERFSAEFPKEGPSILRIQQVVRGDSAAYFCASSPPGGQISEAFFGQGTRLTVV.

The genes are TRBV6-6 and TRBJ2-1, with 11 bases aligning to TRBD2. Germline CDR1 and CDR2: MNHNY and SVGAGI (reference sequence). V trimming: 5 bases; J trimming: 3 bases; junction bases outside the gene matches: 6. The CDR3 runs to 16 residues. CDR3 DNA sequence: TGTGCCAGCAGTAGAGGGACTAGCGGAAACTACAATGAGCAGTTCTTC. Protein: CASSRGTSGNYNEQFF.

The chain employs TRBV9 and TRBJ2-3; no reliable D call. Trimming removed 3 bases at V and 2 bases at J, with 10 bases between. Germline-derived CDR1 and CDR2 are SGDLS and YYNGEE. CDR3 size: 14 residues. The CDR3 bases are TGTGCCAGCAGCGCCCTCGTGAACACAGATACGCAGTATTTT. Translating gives CASSALVNTDTQYF.

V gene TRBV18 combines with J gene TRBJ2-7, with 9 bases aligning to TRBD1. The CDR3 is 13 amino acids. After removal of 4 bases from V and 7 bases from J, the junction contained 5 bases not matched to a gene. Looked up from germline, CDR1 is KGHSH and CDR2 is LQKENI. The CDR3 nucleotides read TGTGCCAGCTCACGGGGGACAGGGAATGAGCAGTACTTC. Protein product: CASSRGTGNEQYF.

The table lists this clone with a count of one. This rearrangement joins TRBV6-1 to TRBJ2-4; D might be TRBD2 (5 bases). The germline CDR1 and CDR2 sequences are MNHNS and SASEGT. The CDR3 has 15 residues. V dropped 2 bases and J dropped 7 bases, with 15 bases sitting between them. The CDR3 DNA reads TGTGCCAGCAGTGAACGGACGGGGATCGGTAACATTCAGTACTTC. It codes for CASSERTGIGNIQYF.

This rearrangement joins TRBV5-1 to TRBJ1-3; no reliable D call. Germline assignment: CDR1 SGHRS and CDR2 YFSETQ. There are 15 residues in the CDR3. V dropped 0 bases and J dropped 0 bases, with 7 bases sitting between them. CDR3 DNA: TGCGCCAGCAGCTTGGCTGGGGTCTCTGGAAACACCATATATTTT. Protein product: CASSLAGVSGNTIYF. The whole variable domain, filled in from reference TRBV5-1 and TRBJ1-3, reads KAGVTQTPRYLIKTRGQQVTLSCSPISGHRSVSWYQQTPGQGLQFLFEYFSETQRNKGNFPGRFSGRQFSNSRSEMNVSTLELGDSALYLCASSLAGVSGNTIYFGEGSWLTVV.

The CDR3 here is CASSSDSEQFF. The CDR3 nucleotides are TGTGCCAGCAGCTCCGACAGTGAGCAGTTCTTC. This chain links TRBV7-2 with TRBJ2-1; possible D gene TRBD1, 5 bases. The CDR3 sequence is 11 residues long. Germline values: CDR1 SGHTA, CDR2 FQGNSA. The V gene lost 4 bases and the J gene lost 9 bases, with 7 bases spanning the gap. The complete variable domain, with remaining parts taken from reference TRBV7-2 and TRBJ2-1, reads GAGVSQSPSNKVTEKGKDVELRCDPISGHTALYWYRQSLGQGLEFLIYFQGNSAPDKSGLPSDRFSAERTGGSVSTLTIQRTQQEDSAVYLCASSSDSEQFFGPGTRLTVL.